The text below deals with one T cell receptor (beta chain). This receptor's antigen is unknown. The record has no base qualities; no much larger clone is one base away. Each collaborating institution followed its own protocols to collect whole blood in K2EDTA tubes. For TCRbeta analysis, collaborators shipped samples as frozen whole blood, isolated PBMCs, or DNA extracted from either of those sample types. The data were taken from a study of blood T cell repertoires in COVID-19 (dated by TCRdb to 2020 to 2022). In terms of the full investigation: The collaborator samples originated in the United States, Italy and Spain and spanned the acute and convalescent phases of COVID-19. The prospective study material was composed of cDNA or gDNA derived from T cells, B-cell-depleted T cells, or PBMCs. Subjects who had been exposed to COVID-19, were actively infected with it, or had recovered from it provided the deeply sampled blood TCRbeta repertoires that made up the dataset. Samples came from the ongoing ImmuneRACE study (first 160 participants) plus 1,254 subjects from 6 global collaborators. A de-identified subject ID, COVID-19 status, age in years and sex were almost always included in the sample metadata. The repertoires were released in a freely available public database meant as a resource for research on the immune response to SARS-CoV-2. HLA class I and class II types, where available, came from metadata supplied by the sample provider rather than from assay-based typing.

From the cysteine up to the phenylalanine, the CDR3 has a length of 14 residues. The sequence is cut down to CDR3 DNA, 42 bases in frame from base 1. In the germline V gene (reference sequence), CDR1 corresponds to SGHKS and CDR2 to YYEKEE. At the junction V is shortened by 5 bases and J by 0 bases, with 12 bases in between. Overall results and qualifications from the work: The amount of clinical and demographic metadata varied by source and participant and was provided uncurated.

TCRbeta CDR3 regions were amplified from genomic DNA by means of the immunoSEQ Assay, a bias-controlled multiplex PCR. For the original study's pipeline: Nucleated cell counts per sample were estimated from amplification of reference gene primers within the assay. Sequence reads were collapsed and filtered to measure the absolute abundance of every unique TCRbeta CDR3 rearrangement. For each sample, productive Simpson clonality was calculated as the square root of Simpson's diversity index across productive rearrangements. Drawn from immuneACCESS, this table holds only the in-frame rearrangements with V and J called that TCRdb kept. Clones are partly lost; checked studies trace under half to an unresolved V gene and leave the rest unexplained. V and J calls and clone size follow that table, whereas D and trimming were derived from the DNA. This sample comprises 21,000 or so clones, around 90% of them detected only once. The ten most abundant clones make up over 15% of the sample.

Specimen: peripheral blood. The sequence came from a human donor in a cohort sampled during active COVID-19. The chain was built from TRBV5-5 and TRBJ2-7; matching of 6 bases hints at TRBD1 as the D gene. The nucleotide sequence is TGTGCCAGCAGGGGTACAGGGAGCTCCTACGAGCAGTACTTC. Its product reads: CASRGTGSSYEQYF.